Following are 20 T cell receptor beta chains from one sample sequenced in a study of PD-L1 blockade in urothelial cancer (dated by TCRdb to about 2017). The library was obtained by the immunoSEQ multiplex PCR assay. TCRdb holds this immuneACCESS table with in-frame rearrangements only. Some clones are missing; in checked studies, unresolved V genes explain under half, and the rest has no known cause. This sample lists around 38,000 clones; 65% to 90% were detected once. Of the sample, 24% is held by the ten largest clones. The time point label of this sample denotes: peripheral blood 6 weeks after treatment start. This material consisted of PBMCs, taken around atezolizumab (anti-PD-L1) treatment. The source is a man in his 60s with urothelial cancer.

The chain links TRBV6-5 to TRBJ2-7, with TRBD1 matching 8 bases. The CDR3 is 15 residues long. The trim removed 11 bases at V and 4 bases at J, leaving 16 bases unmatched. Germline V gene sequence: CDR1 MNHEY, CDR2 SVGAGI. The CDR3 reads CASQSRDRRRYEQYF. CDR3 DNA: TGTGCCTCACAATCCCGGGACAGGCGACGGTACGAGCAGTACTTC.

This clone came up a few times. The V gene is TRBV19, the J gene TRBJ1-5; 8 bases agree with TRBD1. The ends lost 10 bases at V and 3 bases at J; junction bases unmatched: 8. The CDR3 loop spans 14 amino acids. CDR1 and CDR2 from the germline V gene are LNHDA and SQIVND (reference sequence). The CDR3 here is CATRDRNYNQPQHF. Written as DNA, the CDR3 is TGTGCCACCCGGGACAGGAATTACAATCAGCCCCAGCATTTT.

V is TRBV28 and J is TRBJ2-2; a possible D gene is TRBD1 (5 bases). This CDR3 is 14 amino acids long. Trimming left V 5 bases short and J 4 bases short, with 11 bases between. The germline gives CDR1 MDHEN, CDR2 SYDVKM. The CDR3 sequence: CASSPAGSTGELFF. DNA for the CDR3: TGTGCCAGCAGTCCTGCAGGGTCCACCGGGGAGCTGTTTTTT.

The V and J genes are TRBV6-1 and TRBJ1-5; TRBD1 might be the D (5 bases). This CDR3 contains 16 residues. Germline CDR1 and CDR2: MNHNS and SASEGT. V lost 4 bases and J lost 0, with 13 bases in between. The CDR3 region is CASSATPGGSNQPQHF. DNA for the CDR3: TGTGCCAGCAGTGCGACCCCGGGGGGTAGCAATCAGCCCCAGCATTTT.

The CDR3 is CASSARTVTSNQPQHF. CDR3 DNA: TGTGCCAGCAGTGCTAGGACAGTTACTAGCAATCAGCCCCAGCATTTT. The genes are TRBV6-1 and TRBJ1-5; D perhaps matches TRBD1 (6 bases). With 4 bases removed from V and 0 bases from J, the gap between germline ends came to 13 bases. The germline V gene has CDR1 MNHNS and CDR2 SASEGT. The CDR3 contains 16 residues.

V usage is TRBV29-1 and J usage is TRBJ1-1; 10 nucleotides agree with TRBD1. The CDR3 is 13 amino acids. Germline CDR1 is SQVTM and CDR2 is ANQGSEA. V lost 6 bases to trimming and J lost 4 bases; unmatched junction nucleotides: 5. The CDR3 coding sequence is TGCAGCGTAACCCGGGACAGGGGCACTGAAGCTTTCTTT. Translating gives CSVTRDRGTEAFF.

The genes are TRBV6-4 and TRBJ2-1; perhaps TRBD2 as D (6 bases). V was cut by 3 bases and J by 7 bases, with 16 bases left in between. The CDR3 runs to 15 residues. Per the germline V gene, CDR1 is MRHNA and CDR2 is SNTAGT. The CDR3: CASSDVAGGWNEQFF. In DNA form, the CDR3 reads TGTGCCAGCAGTGATGTGGCAGGAGGGTGGAATGAGCAGTTCTTC.

The CDR3 DNA is TGTGCCAGCTCACTCGACAGGGGGGGTGATCAGCCCCAGCATTTT. Translating gives CASSLDRGGDQPQHF. V is TRBV18 and J is TRBJ1-5, with 9 bases identical to TRBD1. The ends lost 4 bases at V and 5 bases at J; junction bases unmatched: 6. The CDR3 spans 15 residues. The germline gives CDR1 KGHSH, CDR2 LQKENI. Supplemented by reference TRBV18 and TRBJ1-5, the full variable domain reads NAGVMQNPRHLVRRRGQEARLRCSPMKGHSHVYWYRQLPEEGLKFMVYLQKENIIDESGMPKERFSAEFPKEGPSILRIQQVVRGDSAAYFCASSLDRGGDQPQHFGDGTRLSIL.

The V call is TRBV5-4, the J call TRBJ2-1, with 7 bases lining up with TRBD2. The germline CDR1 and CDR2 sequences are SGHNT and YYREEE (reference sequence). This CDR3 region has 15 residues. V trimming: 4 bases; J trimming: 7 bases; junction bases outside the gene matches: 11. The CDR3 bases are TGTGCCAGCAGCCCGGGCCGGGACTATCTGAATGAGCAGTTCTTC. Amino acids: CASSPGRDYLNEQFF. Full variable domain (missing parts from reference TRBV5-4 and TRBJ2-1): ETGVTQSPTHLIKTRGQQVTLRCSSQSGHNTVSWYQQALGQGPQFIFQYYREEENGRGNFPPRFSGLQFPNYSSELNVNALELDDSALYLCASSPGRDYLNEQFFGPGTRLTVL.

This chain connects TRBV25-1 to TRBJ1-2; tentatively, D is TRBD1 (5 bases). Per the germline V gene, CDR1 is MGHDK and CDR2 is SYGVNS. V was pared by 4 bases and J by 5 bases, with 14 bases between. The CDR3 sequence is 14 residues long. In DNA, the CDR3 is TGTGCCAGCAGTGGGACCACGACAGTATATGGCTACACCTTC. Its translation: CASSGTTTVYGYTF.

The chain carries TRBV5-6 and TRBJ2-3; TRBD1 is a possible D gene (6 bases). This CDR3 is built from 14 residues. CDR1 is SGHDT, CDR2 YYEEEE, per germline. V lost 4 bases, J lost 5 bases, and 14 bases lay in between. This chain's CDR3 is CASSPQGGGDTQYF. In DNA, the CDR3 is TGTGCCAGCAGCCCACAGGGTGGTGGAGATACGCAGTATTTT.

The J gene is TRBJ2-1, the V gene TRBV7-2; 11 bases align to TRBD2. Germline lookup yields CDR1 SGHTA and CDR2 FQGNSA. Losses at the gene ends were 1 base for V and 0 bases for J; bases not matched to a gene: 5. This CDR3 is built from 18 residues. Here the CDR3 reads CASSLDSTSGSSYNEQFF. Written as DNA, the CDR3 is TGTGCCAGCAGCTTAGATAGTACTAGCGGGAGCTCCTACAATGAGCAGTTCTTC.

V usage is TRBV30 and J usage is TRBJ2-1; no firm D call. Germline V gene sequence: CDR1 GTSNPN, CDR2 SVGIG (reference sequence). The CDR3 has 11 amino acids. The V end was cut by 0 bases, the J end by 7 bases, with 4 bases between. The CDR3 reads CAWSVQNEQFF. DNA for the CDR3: TGTGCCTGGAGTGTACAGAATGAGCAGTTCTTC.

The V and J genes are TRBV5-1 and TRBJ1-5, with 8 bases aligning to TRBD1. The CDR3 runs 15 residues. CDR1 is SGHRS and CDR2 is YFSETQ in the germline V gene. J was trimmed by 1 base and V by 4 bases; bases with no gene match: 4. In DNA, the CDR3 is TGCGCCAGCAGCCCCGGACAGGGAAGCAATCAGCCCCAGCATTTT. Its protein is CASSPGQGSNQPQHF.

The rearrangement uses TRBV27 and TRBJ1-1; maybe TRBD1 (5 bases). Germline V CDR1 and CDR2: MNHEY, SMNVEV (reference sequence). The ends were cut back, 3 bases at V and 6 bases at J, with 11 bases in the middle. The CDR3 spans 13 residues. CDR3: CASSFQGIAEAFF. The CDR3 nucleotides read TGTGCCAGCAGTTTCCAGGGCATCGCTGAAGCTTTCTTT.

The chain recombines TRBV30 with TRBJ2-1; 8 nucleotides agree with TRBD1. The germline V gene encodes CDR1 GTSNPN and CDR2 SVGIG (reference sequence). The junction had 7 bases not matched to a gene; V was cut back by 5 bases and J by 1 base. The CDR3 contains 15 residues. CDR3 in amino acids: CAWADGQGSYNEQFF. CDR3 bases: TGTGCCTGGGCCGACGGACAGGGTTCCTACAATGAGCAGTTCTTC.

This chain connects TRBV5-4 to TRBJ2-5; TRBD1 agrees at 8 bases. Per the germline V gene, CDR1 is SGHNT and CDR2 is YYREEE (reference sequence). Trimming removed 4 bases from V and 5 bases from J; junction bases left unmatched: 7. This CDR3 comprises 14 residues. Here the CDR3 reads CASSLRTGTETQYF. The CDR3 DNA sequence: TGTGCCAGCAGCCTAAGGACAGGGACGGAGACCCAGTACTTC.

CDR3 DNA: TGCGCCAGCAGCCGGCTAGCGGGGGGTGGGGGTAACGCAGATACGCAGTATTTT. Translation gives CASSRLAGGGGNADTQYF. The chain combines TRBV4-1 with TRBJ2-3; 11 bases map to TRBD2. CDR1 is MGHRA and CDR2 is YSYEKL in the germline V gene. After removal of 4 bases from V and 4 bases from J, the junction contained 13 bases not matched to a gene. The CDR3 length is 18 residues.

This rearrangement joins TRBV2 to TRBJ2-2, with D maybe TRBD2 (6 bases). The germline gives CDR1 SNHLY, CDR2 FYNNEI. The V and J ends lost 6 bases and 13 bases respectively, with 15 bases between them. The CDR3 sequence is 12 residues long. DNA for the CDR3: TGTGCCAGCAGCCCCAGGGAGGCGCGGCTGTTTTTT. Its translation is CASSPREARLFF. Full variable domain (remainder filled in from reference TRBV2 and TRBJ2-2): EPEVTQTPSHQVTQMGQEVILRCVPISNHLYFYWYRQILGQKVEFLVSFYNNEISEKSEIFDDQFSVERPDGSNFTLKIRSTKLEDSAMYFCASSPREARLFFGEGSRLTVL.

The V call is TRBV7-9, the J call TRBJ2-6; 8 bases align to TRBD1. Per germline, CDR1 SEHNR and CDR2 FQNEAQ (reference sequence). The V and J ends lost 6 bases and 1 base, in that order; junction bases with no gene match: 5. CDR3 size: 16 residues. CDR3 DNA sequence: TGTGCCAGCAGTGGACAGGGAATGTCTGGGGCCAACGTCCTGACTTTC. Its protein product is CASSGQGMSGANVLTF.